This is a list of T cell receptor beta chains from one sample in a study of metastatic and nonmetastatic thyroid tumors. Via MiXCR, TCRdb re-called the PCR reads. The sample yields about 40,000 clones, around 10% seen once. Sequenced material: blood. These receptors were obtained from a female donor with papillary thyroid cancer or a benign thyroid nodule (not recorded which). Some clones in this sample may be carry-over from other donors' samples. The CDR3 runs from the conserved cysteine through the conserved F or W. D genes are given only for firm matches. Size is omitted from some rows. Given values are once, few, many or a class for expanded clones.

d_gene: TRBD2
j_gene: TRBJ2-3
len: 16
abundance: many
v_gene: TRBV6-1
CDR3aa: CASSSVAGGITDTQYF
CDR3nt: TGTGCCAGCAGTTCCGTAGCGGGGGGGATCACAGATACGCAGTATTTT

d_gene: .
j_gene: TRBJ2-1
len: 16
abundance: .
v_gene: TRBV9
CDR3aa: CASGVRREGRYNEQSF
CDR3nt: TGTGCCAGCGGCGTAAGGCGTGAGGGCCGTTACAATGAGCAGTCCTTC

d_gene: .
j_gene: TRBJ2-5
len: 16
abundance: many
v_gene: TRBV6-5
CDR3aa: CASSYGGGRGRETQYF
CDR3nt: TGTGCCAGCAGTTACGGAGGGGGCCGGGGTCGGGAGACCCAGTACTTC

d_gene: .
j_gene: TRBJ2-7
len: 12
abundance: .
v_gene: TRBV20-1
CDR3aa: CSASCRAGEQYF
CDR3nt: TGCAGTGCTAGCTGTAGGGCCGGTGAGCAGTACTTC

d_gene: .
j_gene: TRBJ2-3
len: 14
abundance: many
v_gene: TRBV5-1
CDR3aa: CASNGGDNTDTQYF
CDR3nt: TGCGCCAGCAACGGAGGAGACAACACAGATACGCAGTATTTT

d_gene: TRBD1
j_gene: TRBJ2-6
len: 11
abundance: .
v_gene: TRBV7-3
CDR3aa: CASSPNRGQSF
CDR3nt: TGTGCCAGCAGCCCGAACAGGGGGCAATCGTTC

d_gene: TRBD2
j_gene: TRBJ2-7
len: 13
abundance: many
v_gene: TRBV25-1
CDR3aa: CASSNIAGLGQYF
CDR3nt: TGTGCCAGCAGTAACATAGCGGGGCTGGGGCAGTACTTC

d_gene: TRBD2
j_gene: TRBJ2-1
len: 18
abundance: .
v_gene: TRBV5-1
CDR3aa: CASSLASGRSRSYNEQFF
CDR3nt: TGCGCCAGCAGCTTGGCTAGCGGGAGATCTAGGTCCTACAATGAGCAGTTCTTC

d_gene: TRBD2
j_gene: TRBJ2-1
len: 14
abundance: many
v_gene: TRBV2
CDR3aa: CASSDGTSPNEQFF
CDR3nt: TGTGCCAGCAGTGACGGGACTAGCCCAAATGAGCAGTTCTTC

d_gene: .
j_gene: TRBJ2-3
len: 13
abundance: many
v_gene: TRBV9
CDR3aa: CASSASTPDTQYF
CDR3nt: TGTGCCAGCAGCGCCTCGACGCCGGATACGCAGTATTTT

d_gene: .
j_gene: TRBJ2-1
len: 14
abundance: many
v_gene: TRBV6-2/TRBV6-3
CDR3aa: CASSYWRINNEQFF
CDR3nt: TGTGCCAGCAGTTATTGGCGGATAAACAATGAGCAGTTCTTC

d_gene: .
j_gene: TRBJ1-1
len: 14
abundance: .
v_gene: TRBV28
CDR3aa: CASSEGKLGTEAFF
CDR3nt: TGTGCCAGCAGCGAGGGAAAACTAGGCACTGAAGCTTTTTTT

d_gene: .
j_gene: TRBJ2-7
len: 14
abundance: many
v_gene: TRBV20-1
CDR3aa: CSAQAAGRAYEQYF
CDR3nt: TGCAGTGCCCAGGCCGCGGGAAGGGCCTACGAGCAGTACTTC

d_gene: TRBD2
j_gene: TRBJ2-3
len: 13
abundance: many
v_gene: TRBV11-3
CDR3aa: CASSLTGRNTQYF
CDR3nt: TGTGCCAGCAGCTTAACCGGGAGGAACACGCAGTATTTT

d_gene: .
j_gene: TRBJ1-1
len: 12
abundance: many
v_gene: TRBV3-1
CDR3aa: CASSRDRTHAFF
CDR3nt: TGTGCCAGCAGCCGGGACCGGACCCACGCTTTCTTT

d_gene: .
j_gene: TRBJ1-1
len: 19
abundance: few
v_gene: TRBV7-3
CDR3aa: CASSPGPGAPPSLNTEAFF
CDR3nt: TGTGCCAGCAGCCCCGGGCCGGGGGCGCCCCCCTCCTTGAACACTGAAGCTTTCTTT

d_gene: TRBD2
j_gene: TRBJ2-1
len: 16
abundance: many
v_gene: TRBV12-3/TRBV12-4
CDR3aa: CASSPLAGGPVGEQFF
CDR3nt: TGTGCCAGCAGTCCCCTAGCGGGAGGGCCCGTCGGGGAGCAGTTCTTC

d_gene: .
j_gene: TRBJ2-7
len: 14
abundance: many
v_gene: TRBV5-1
CDR3aa: CASSLNGRKDEQYF
CDR3nt: TGCGCCAGCAGCTTGAATGGACGAAAAGACGAGCAGTACTTC

d_gene: .
j_gene: TRBJ2-1
len: 11
abundance: many
v_gene: TRBV6-1
CDR3aa: CASRDSSDGFF
CDR3nt: TGTGCCAGCAGAGACTCTAGCGATGGGTTCTTC

d_gene: TRBD2
j_gene: TRBJ2-7
len: 16
abundance: medium-sized
v_gene: TRBV28
CDR3aa: CASSSSTSGLTYEQYF
CDR3nt: TGTGCCAGCAGTTCCTCGACTAGCGGGTTGACCTACGAGCAGTACTTC

d_gene: TRBD2
j_gene: TRBJ2-7
len: 16
abundance: medium-sized
v_gene: TRBV30
CDR3aa: CAWSEGGLAGFWEQYF
CDR3nt: TGTGCCTGGAGCGAGGGGGGACTAGCGGGATTTTGGGAGCAGTACTTC

d_gene: .
j_gene: TRBJ1-6
len: 17
abundance: .
v_gene: TRBV11-2
CDR3aa: CASSLKFQGTTNSPLHF
CDR3nt: TGTGCCAGCAGCTTAAAGTTCCAGGGGACGACGAATTCACCCCTCCACTTT

d_gene: TRBD1
j_gene: TRBJ1-2
len: 18
abundance: .
v_gene: TRBV12-3/TRBV12-4
CDR3aa: CASTSHPCSTGGADGYTF
CDR3nt: TGTGCCAGCACCTCCCACCCCTGCTCGACAGGGGGCGCTGATGGCTACACCTTC

d_gene: .
j_gene: TRBJ1-5
len: 15
abundance: many
v_gene: TRBV9
CDR3aa: CASSESGIGNQPQHF
CDR3nt: TGTGCCAGCAGCGAGTCGGGTATAGGCAATCAGCCCCAGCATTTT

d_gene: TRBD2
j_gene: TRBJ2-1
len: 15
abundance: many
v_gene: TRBV20-1
CDR3aa: CSARLAGVRHNEQFF
CDR3nt: TGCAGTGCCAGACTAGCGGGAGTGAGGCACAATGAGCAGTTCTTC

d_gene: .
j_gene: TRBJ2-5
len: 14
abundance: few
v_gene: TRBV10-3
CDR3aa: CAISESRSQVTQYF
CDR3nt: TGTGCCATCAGTGAGTCGAGGAGCCAAGTGACCCAGTACTTC

d_gene: TRBD1
j_gene: TRBJ1-4
len: 16
abundance: many
v_gene: TRBV9
CDR3aa: CASSEGQGVNNEKLFF
CDR3nt: TGTGCCAGCAGCGAGGGACAGGGGGTAAATAATGAAAAACTGTTTTTT

d_gene: .
j_gene: TRBJ2-7
len: 14
abundance: many
v_gene: TRBV15
CDR3aa: CATSRSRSSYEQYF
CDR3nt: TGTGCCACCAGCAGATCAAGAAGCTCCTACGAGCAGTACTTC

d_gene: .
j_gene: TRBJ1-1
len: 12
abundance: many
v_gene: TRBV12-5
CDR3aa: CASGLGAAEAFF
CDR3nt: TGTGCTAGTGGTTTGGGGGCAGCCGAAGCTTTCTTT

d_gene: .
j_gene: TRBJ2-5
len: 13
abundance: many
v_gene: TRBV7-9
CDR3aa: CASSGGTAETQYF
CDR3nt: TGTGCCAGCAGCGGGGGGACTGCAGAGACCCAGTACTTC

d_gene: TRBD1
j_gene: TRBJ2-7
len: 15
abundance: .
v_gene: TRBV6-2/TRBV6-3
CDR3aa: CASSYRATGVYEQYF
CDR3nt: TGTGCCAGCAGTTACAGGGCGACAGGGGTGTACGAGCAGTACTTC

d_gene: .
j_gene: TRBJ1-6
len: 14
abundance: many
v_gene: TRBV12-3/TRBV12-4
CDR3aa: CASAPVGYNSPLHF
CDR3nt: TGTGCCAGTGCCCCTGTTGGTTATAATTCACCCCTCCACTTT

d_gene: .
j_gene: TRBJ2-2
len: 14
abundance: .
v_gene: TRBV7-7
CDR3aa: CASSLALADGELFF
CDR3nt: TGTGCTAGCAGCTTAGCCCTGGCGGACGGGGAGCTGTTTTTT

d_gene: .
j_gene: TRBJ2-1
len: 14
abundance: many
v_gene: TRBV7-8
CDR3aa: CASSLARHPGEQFF
CDR3nt: TGTGCCAGCAGCTTAGCAAGACACCCTGGGGAGCAGTTCTTC

d_gene: .
j_gene: TRBJ1-2
len: 13
abundance: many
v_gene: TRBV11-2
CDR3aa: CASSFQGGYGYTF
CDR3nt: TGTGCCAGCAGCTTTCAGGGCGGCTATGGCTACACCTTC

d_gene: .
j_gene: TRBJ2-7
len: 13
abundance: many
v_gene: TRBV20-1
CDR3aa: CSAAPDSFYEQYF
CDR3nt: TGCAGTGCCGCCCCGGACAGCTTCTACGAGCAGTACTTC

d_gene: TRBD2
j_gene: TRBJ2-2
len: 15
abundance: many
v_gene: TRBV30
CDR3aa: CAWGRGLASTGELFF
CDR3nt: TGTGCCTGGGGGCGGGGACTAGCGTCCACCGGGGAGCTGTTTTTT

d_gene: .
j_gene: TRBJ2-7
len: 15
abundance: many
v_gene: TRBV4-1
CDR3aa: CASSLQARGSSEQYF
CDR3nt: TGCGCCAGCAGCCTACAGGCAAGAGGGAGTAGCGAGCAGTACTTC

d_gene: .
j_gene: TRBJ2-7
len: 13
abundance: many
v_gene: TRBV28
CDR3aa: CASSFYGSGEQYF
CDR3nt: TGTGCCAGCAGCTTTTACGGGAGCGGCGAGCAGTACTTC

d_gene: .
j_gene: TRBJ1-1
len: 15
abundance: many
v_gene: TRBV27
CDR3aa: CASSLDRIRDTEAFF
CDR3nt: TGTGCCAGCAGTTTGGATCGGATTAGGGACACTGAAGCTTTCTTT

d_gene: .
j_gene: TRBJ1-2
len: 13
abundance: many
v_gene: TRBV12-3/TRBV12-4
CDR3aa: CASSQGQFYGYTF
CDR3nt: TGTGCCAGCAGCCAAGGGCAGTTCTATGGCTACACCTTC

d_gene: .
j_gene: TRBJ2-5
len: 15
abundance: many
v_gene: TRBV5-1
CDR3aa: CASSFQEPIQETQYF
CDR3nt: TGCGCCAGCAGCTTTCAAGAACCCATACAAGAGACCCAGTACTTC

d_gene: TRBD1
j_gene: TRBJ2-5
len: 16
abundance: .
v_gene: TRBV18
CDR3aa: CASPAVAGTGEETQYF
CDR3nt: TGTGCCAGCCCAGCTGTAGCCGGGACAGGGGAGGAGACCCAGTACTTC

d_gene: .
j_gene: TRBJ2-7
len: 13
abundance: many
v_gene: TRBV5-1
CDR3aa: CASSLDGFGEQYF
CDR3nt: TGCGCCAGCAGCTTGGACGGTTTCGGCGAGCAGTACTTC

d_gene: .
j_gene: TRBJ1-1
len: 14
abundance: many
v_gene: TRBV6-1
CDR3aa: CASRGGVVDTEAFF
CDR3nt: TGTGCCAGCAGGGGAGGGGTTGTGGACACTGAAGCTTTCTTT

d_gene: .
j_gene: TRBJ1-2
len: 16
abundance: many
v_gene: TRBV6-1
CDR3aa: CAGASRQGGVNYGYTF
CDR3nt: TGTGCCGGGGCCTCGAGGCAGGGAGGGGTGAACTATGGCTACACCTTC

d_gene: TRBD1
j_gene: TRBJ1-6
len: 17
abundance: many
v_gene: TRBV6-6
CDR3aa: CASSYGGQGGHNSPLHF
CDR3nt: TGTGCCAGCAGTTACGGGGGACAGGGCGGACATAATTCACCCCTCCACTTT

d_gene: .
j_gene: TRBJ2-7
len: 14
abundance: many
v_gene: TRBV6-2/TRBV6-3
CDR3aa: CASSSGPSTRRQYF
CDR3nt: TGTGCCAGCAGTTCGGGGCCTTCTACGCGACGACAGTACTTC

d_gene: TRBD2
j_gene: TRBJ2-7
len: 15
abundance: many
v_gene: TRBV15
CDR3aa: CATSRDRGGSYEQYF
CDR3nt: TGTGCCACCAGCAGAGATCGGGGGGGGTCCTACGAGCAGTACTTC

d_gene: .
j_gene: TRBJ2-7
len: 15
abundance: once
v_gene: TRBV20-1
CDR3aa: CSALGSGTEPYEQYF
CDR3nt: TGCAGTGCCCTGGGGTCGGGGACGGAGCCCTACGAGCAGTACTTC

d_gene: .
j_gene: TRBJ2-3
len: 16
abundance: many
v_gene: TRBV18
CDR3aa: CASSPSSAASTDTQYF
CDR3nt: TGTGCCAGCTCACCTTCCTCAGCGGCTAGCACAGATACGCAGTATTTT

d_gene: TRBD2
j_gene: TRBJ2-3
len: 16
abundance: many
v_gene: TRBV7-3
CDR3aa: CASGLSASGSTDTQYF
CDR3nt: TGTGCCAGCGGCTTAAGCGCTAGCGGAAGCACAGATACGCAGTATTTT

d_gene: .
j_gene: TRBJ2-5
len: 17
abundance: many
v_gene: TRBV4-1
CDR3aa: CASSHGFPKGSQETQYF
CDR3nt: TGCGCCAGCAGCCACGGCTTTCCTAAGGGCAGTCAAGAGACCCAGTACTTC

d_gene: .
j_gene: TRBJ2-5
len: 13
abundance: many
v_gene: TRBV4-1
CDR3aa: CASARLGGETQYF
CDR3nt: TGCGCCAGCGCTCGCTTGGGCGGGGAGACCCAGTACTTC

d_gene: TRBD1
j_gene: TRBJ1-2
len: 18
abundance: many
v_gene: TRBV3-1
CDR3aa: CASSQIRGGQGRGGGYTF
CDR3nt: TGTGCCAGCAGCCAAATTCGGGGGGGACAGGGGCGAGGAGGTGGCTACACCTTC